The 25 T cell receptor beta chains below all came from one sample that was sequenced in a study of cytomegalovirus exposure and HLA in healthy donors. With 60 Vbeta and 13 Jbeta primers, the PCR was carried out. TCRdb's table, derived via immunoSEQ multiplex PCR, lists solely in-frame clones and lacks some. The sample includes roughly 200,000 clones, around 78% seen only once; the top ten take about 2.1%. The specimen was PBMCs. Source of these receptors: a man aged 30 to 45 in good health and CMV-seronegative.

This clone appeared once. The chain carries TRBV27 and TRBJ1-3; no definite D call. The CDR3 sequence is 17 residues long. CDR1 and CDR2 from the germline V gene are MNHEY and SMNVEV (reference sequence). The V and J ends lost 7 bases and 4 bases respectively, with 23 bases between them. This chain's CDR3 is CASNIQQRGAGGNTIYF. The CDR3 DNA follows: TGTGCCAGCAACATACAGCAACGGGGAGCGGGGGGAAACACCATATATTTT.

V usage is TRBV5-1 and J usage is TRBJ2-1; 7 bases align to TRBD2. Germline CDR1 is SGHRS and CDR2 is YFSETQ. This CDR3 is 17 amino acids long. V was pared by 2 bases and J by 4 bases, with 12 bases of the junction left unmatched. The CDR3 loop reads CASSFNRSGLNYNEQFF. The CDR3 nucleotides are TGCGCCAGCAGCTTCAACCGTTCGGGACTAAATTACAATGAGCAGTTCTTC.

This chain uses TRBV6-5 with TRBJ1-2, with D perhaps matching TRBD1 (6 bases). Germline CDR1 and CDR2: MNHEY and SVGAGI. The CDR3 is 15 amino acids. Trimming took 0 bases from V and 6 from J, leaving 14 bases between them. The CDR3 DNA reads TGTGCCAGCAGTTACTCATCCCTGGGGGCGAATGGCTACACCTTC. Its protein is CASSYSSLGANGYTF.

This clone is a singleton in its sample. The genes are TRBV27 and TRBJ1-1, with a tentative D call TRBD1 (6 bases). CDR3 length equals 16 residues. V gave up 3 bases and J gave up 5 bases, with 19 bases separating them. Per the germline V gene, CDR1 is MNHEY and CDR2 is SMNVEV (reference sequence). The CDR3 loop reads CASSFAAGALRTEAFF. The CDR3 DNA reads TGTGCCAGCAGTTTTGCAGCAGGGGCCTTAAGGACTGAAGCTTTCTTT.

CDR3 coding DNA: TGCGCCAGCAGTTTCCTGGGGCCGACCGGGGAGCTGTTTTTT. It translates to CASSFLGPTGELFF. The V and J genes are TRBV5-1 and TRBJ2-2; D is perhaps TRBD1 (5 bases). This CDR3 has 14 residues. From germline, CDR1 is SGHRS and CDR2 YFSETQ. The V end lost 5 bases, the J end lost 5 bases, and 13 bases lay between the germline ends. Full variable domain (rest looked up from reference TRBV5-1 and TRBJ2-2): KAGVTQTPRYLIKTRGQQVTLSCSPISGHRSVSWYQQTPGQGLQFLFEYFSETQRNKGNFPGRFSGRQFSNSRSEMNVSTLELGDSALYLCASSFLGPTGELFFGEGSRLTVL.

This clone was observed once. The chain uses TRBV5-4 and TRBJ2-7, with D tentatively TRBD2 (5 bases). The CDR3 covers 14 residues. Germline-derived CDR1 and CDR2 are SGHNT and YYREEE (reference sequence). V dropped 2 bases and J dropped 5 bases, with 14 bases sitting between them. The CDR3 spells CASSFQERSNEQYF. In DNA, the CDR3 is TGTGCCAGCAGCTTTCAGGAGCGGAGCAACGAGCAGTACTTC.

The V and J genes are TRBV7-9 and TRBJ2-7, with 7 bases identical to TRBD1. Germline CDR1 reads SEHNR; CDR2 reads FQNEAQ (reference sequence). The CDR3 runs to 16 residues. V lost 4 bases, J lost 0 bases, and 9 bases stayed unmatched. This chain's CDR3 is CASSSKDRADSYEQYF. The DNA of the CDR3 is TGTGCCAGCAGCTCGAAAGACAGGGCAGACTCCTACGAGCAGTACTTC.

As concerns this clone: Distinct nucleotide sequences in the sample also encode this CDR3. The chain links TRBV4-1 to TRBJ2-7, with D maybe TRBD1 (6 bases). Germline V gene sequence: CDR1 MGHRA, CDR2 YSYEKL. V lost 0 bases, J lost 4 bases, and 13 bases lay in between. The CDR3 consists of 15 residues. The CDR3 loop is CASSQDRGLTYEQYF. CDR3 bases: TGCGCCAGCAGCCAAGACAGGGGTCTGACATACGAGCAGTACTTC.

CDR3 loop: CASSDRTGMNTEAFF. The CDR3 coding sequence is TGTGCCAGCAGTGATAGGACAGGGATGAACACTGAAGCTTTCTTT. V and J are TRBV2 and TRBJ1-1; 8 bases match TRBD1. With 3 bases clipped from V and 0 bases from J, the junction kept 3 bases outside the gene matches. The germline gives CDR1 SNHLY, CDR2 FYNNEI. This CDR3 region has 15 residues.

This rearrangement joins TRBV7-2 to TRBJ2-5; TRBD2 is a possible D gene (6 bases). The CDR3 runs 14 residues. CDR1 is SGHTA, CDR2 FQGNSA, per germline. V lost 4 bases to trimming and J lost 1 base, with 10 bases between them. This CDR3 is CASSYGGVQETQYF. CDR3 in DNA: TGTGCCAGCAGCTACGGGGGAGTCCAAGAGACCCAGTACTTC.

The chain uses TRBV5-4 and TRBJ2-6; 9 bases line up with TRBD1. V lost 3 bases to trimming and J lost 2 bases; unmatched junction nucleotides: 6. This CDR3 has 17 amino acids. CDR1 and CDR2 from the germline V gene are SGHNT and YYREEE (reference sequence). The CDR3 spells CASSSSRDRAGANVLTF. The CDR3 DNA follows: TGTGCCAGCAGCTCGAGCCGGGACAGGGCTGGGGCCAACGTCCTGACTTTC. Supplemented by reference TRBV5-4 and TRBJ2-6, the full variable domain reads ETGVTQSPTHLIKTRGQQVTLRCSSQSGHNTVSWYQQALGQGPQFIFQYYREEENGRGNFPPRFSGLQFPNYSSELNVNALELDDSALYLCASSSSRDRAGANVLTFGAGSRLTVL.

CDR3 sequence (DNA): TGTGCCAGCAGTTTGTACAGGGGGCACACTGAAGCTTTCTTT. Amino acid sequence: CASSLYRGHTEAFF. The V call is TRBV28, the J call TRBJ1-1; 9 bases fit TRBD1. The germline gives CDR1 MDHEN, CDR2 SYDVKM. V was pared by 3 bases and J by 3 bases, with 2 bases of the junction left unmatched. The CDR3 extends over 14 amino acids.

The count of this clone is one. The chain combines TRBV28 with TRBJ1-3, with D uncertain. The CDR3 runs 15 residues. CDR1 and CDR2 from the germline V gene are MDHEN and SYDVKM. The V end was cut by 7 bases, the J end by 0 bases, with 13 bases between. CDR3 in amino acids: CASIRSTFSGNTIYF. The CDR3 DNA follows: TGTGCCAGCATCCGTTCAACTTTCTCTGGAAACACCATATATTTT.

The V gene is TRBV10-3, the J gene TRBJ2-3, with 7 bases lining up with TRBD2. CDR1 is ENHRY, CDR2 SYGVKD, per germline. Germline trimming cut 10 bases from V and 5 bases from J; bases unmatched to any gene: 9. This CDR3 comprises 13 residues. The CDR3 loop reads CATSFSGGDTQYF. DNA of the CDR3: TGTGCCACCTCGTTTTCGGGGGGAGATACGCAGTATTTT.

As DNA, the CDR3 is TGTGCCAGCAGCGTTAGAAGCGGGAGGGCCGAGTACAATGAGCAGTTCTTC. It encodes CASSVRSGRAEYNEQFF. The chain recombines TRBV9 with TRBJ2-1; the match to TRBD2 covers 10 bases. The CDR3 length is 17 residues. Unmatched junction bases numbered 9, after V lost 2 bases and J lost 4 bases. Per germline, CDR1 SGDLS and CDR2 YYNGEE.

This clone was detected only a few times. The genes are TRBV5-1 and TRBJ1-1; no definite D call. V lost 4 bases and J lost 7, with 14 bases in between. The CDR3 has 13 amino acids. Germline-derived CDR1 and CDR2 are SGHRS and YFSETQ. The CDR3 DNA follows: TGCGCCAGCAGCCGCGGGTCGGAGGATGAAGCTTTCTTT. Translating gives CASSRGSEDEAFF.

J is TRBJ1-2 and V is TRBV7-2; 12 nucleotides agree with TRBD1. The CDR3 length is 17 residues. CDR1 is SGHTA, CDR2 FQGNSA, per germline. V lost 5 bases, J lost 8 bases, and 15 bases stayed unmatched. CDR3: CASSTQLTGTGGGGYTF. CDR3 coding DNA: TGTGCCAGCAGCACCCAACTAACCGGGACAGGGGGCGGAGGCTACACCTTC.

The rearrangement joins TRBV2 to TRBJ2-7; no definite D call. Per the germline V gene, CDR1 is SNHLY and CDR2 is FYNNEI. V was clipped by 6 bases and J by 4 bases, with 13 bases between them. The CDR3 is made up of 13 amino acids. CDR3 residues: CASSPRKAYEQYF. CDR3 sequence (DNA): TGTGCCAGCAGCCCCCGTAAAGCATACGAGCAGTACTTC.

The V gene is TRBV28, the J gene TRBJ1-2; D not resolved. The germline V and J ends were trimmed by 8 bases and 2 bases, with 15 bases remaining between them. Germline lookup yields CDR1 MDHEN and CDR2 SYDVKM. The CDR3 covers 14 residues. The DNA of the CDR3 is TGTGCCAGCTTCCTCCCACAGCTGAACTATGGCTACACCTTC. It codes for CASFLPQLNYGYTF.

The chain couples TRBV15 to TRBJ2-1, with TRBD1 as a possible D gene (6 bases). Germline V lookup: CDR1 LNHNV, CDR2 YYDKDF (reference sequence). CDR3 length: 13 residues. V dropped 8 bases and J dropped 2 bases, with 10 bases sitting between them. CDR3 DNA: TGTGCCACCCGACAGGCCCCCTACAATGAGCAGTTCTTC. This translates into CATRQAPYNEQFF.

This clone was detected a few times. The gene calls are TRBV5-4 and TRBJ1-3; TRBD1 matches at 7 bases. The germline gives CDR1 SGHNT, CDR2 YYREEE (reference sequence). This CDR3 region has 11 residues. V gave up 6 bases and J gave up 8 bases; unmatched junction bases: 2. The CDR3 sequence: CASNRGDTIYF. For the CDR3, the DNA is TGTGCCAGCAACAGGGGCGACACCATATATTTT.

The chain joins TRBV28 to TRBJ2-7; D is ambiguous. CDR3 length: 11 residues. Germline CDR1 reads MDHEN; CDR2 reads SYDVKM. Trimming left V 5 bases short and J 5 bases short, with 7 bases between. The CDR3 nucleotides are TGTGCCAGCAGTCGGCAGGACGAGCAGTACTTC. Its protein is CASSRQDEQYF.

This clone has only a few counts. The chain combines TRBV7-9 with TRBJ1-2, with D tentatively TRBD1 (6 bases). This CDR3 contains 14 residues. The V gene lost 3 bases and the J gene lost 6 bases, with 14 bases spanning the gap. Germline CDR1 SEHNR, CDR2 FQNEAQ (reference sequence). The CDR3 region is CASSFRGTGHGYTF. Written as DNA, the CDR3 is TGTGCCAGCAGCTTTAGGGGTACAGGGCATGGCTACACCTTC.

This clone was detected only once. The rearrangement links TRBV7-9 to TRBJ2-1; 10 bases line up with TRBD1. V shed 3 bases and J 2 bases; nucleotides not matched to a gene: 4. The germline CDR1 and CDR2 sequences are SEHNR and FQNEAQ (reference sequence). This CDR3 region has 16 residues. The chain's CDR3 is CASSFMGTGAYNEQFF. CDR3 sequence (DNA): TGTGCCAGCAGCTTTATGGGGACAGGGGCCTACAATGAGCAGTTCTTC.

Here the CDR3 reads CASSGGGLGYTEAFF. The CDR3 coding sequence is TGTGCCAGCAGTGGTGGAGGGTTGGGATATACTGAAGCTTTCTTT. The chain uses TRBV6-1 and TRBJ1-1; the D is unclear. Trimming took 4 bases from V and 5 from J, leaving 17 bases between them. CDR1 and CDR2 (germline): MNHNS, SASEGT. The CDR3 is made up of 15 amino acids.